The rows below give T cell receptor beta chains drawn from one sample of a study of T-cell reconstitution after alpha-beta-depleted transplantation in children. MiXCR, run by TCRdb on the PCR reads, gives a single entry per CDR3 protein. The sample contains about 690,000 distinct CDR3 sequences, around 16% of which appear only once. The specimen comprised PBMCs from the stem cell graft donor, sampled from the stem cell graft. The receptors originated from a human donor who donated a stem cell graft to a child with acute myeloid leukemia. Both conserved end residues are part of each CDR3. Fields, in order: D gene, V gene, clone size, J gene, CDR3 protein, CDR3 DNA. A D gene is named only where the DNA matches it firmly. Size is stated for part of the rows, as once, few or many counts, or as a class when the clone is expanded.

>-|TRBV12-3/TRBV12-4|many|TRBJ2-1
CASSLGDSWGEQFF
TGTGCCAGCAGTTTAGGGGACTCCTGGGGTGAGCAGTTCTTC
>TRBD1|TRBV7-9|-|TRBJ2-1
CASSDRGNIDEQFF
TGTGCCAGCAGCGACAGGGGGAATATCGATGAGCAGTTCTTC
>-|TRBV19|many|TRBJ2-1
CASSMQYEQFF
TGTGCCAGTAGTATGCAATATGAGCAGTTCTTC
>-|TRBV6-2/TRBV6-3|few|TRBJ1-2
CASRGLPYGYTF
TGTGCCAGCAGAGGACTTCCCTATGGCTACACCTTC
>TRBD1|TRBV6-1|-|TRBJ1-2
CASSPLSLTGGASGYTF
TGTGCCAGCAGTCCTCTCTCACTAACAGGGGGCGCATCTGGCTACACCTTC
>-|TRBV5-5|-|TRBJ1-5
CASRPDNTGYNQPQHF
TGTGCCAGCAGACCCGACAATACAGGGTATAATCAGCCCCAGCATTTT
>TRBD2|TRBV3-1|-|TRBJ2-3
CASSRLTSGGTDTQYF
TGTGCCAGCAGCCGCCTTACTAGCGGGGGCACAGATACGCAGTATTTT
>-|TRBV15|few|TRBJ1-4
CATSSRTVATNEKLFF
TGTGCCACCAGCAGTCGTACAGTTGCAACTAATGAAAAACTGTTTTTT
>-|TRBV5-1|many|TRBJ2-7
CASSWTESYEQYF
TGCGCCAGCAGCTGGACAGAATCCTACGAGCAGTACTTC
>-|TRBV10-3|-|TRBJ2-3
CAISEGLDTDTQYF
TGTGCCATCAGTGAGGGGCTCGACACAGATACGCAGTATTTT
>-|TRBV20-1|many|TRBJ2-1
CSANLGREQFF
TGCAGTGCCAACTTGGGGCGTGAGCAGTTCTTC
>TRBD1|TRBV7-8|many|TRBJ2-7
CASSSRPGQVSYEQYF
TGTGCCAGCAGCTCCAGACCCGGACAGGTCTCCTACGAGCAGTACTTC
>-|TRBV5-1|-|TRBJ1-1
CASSPSVPNTEAFF
TGCGCCAGCAGCCCCAGTGTACCGAACACTGAAGCTTTCTTT
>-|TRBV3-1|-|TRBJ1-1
CASVLTSTHNTEAFF
TGTGCCAGCGTGCTTACATCGACCCATAACACTGAAGCTTTCTTT
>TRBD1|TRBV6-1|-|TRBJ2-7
CASSGDTGGAGEQYF
TGTGCCAGCAGTGGGGATACAGGGGGCGCGGGTGAGCAGTACTTC
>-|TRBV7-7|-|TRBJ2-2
CASSLEPGKAGELFF
TGTGCCAGCAGCTTAGAGCCAGGGAAGGCCGGGGAGCTGTTTTTT
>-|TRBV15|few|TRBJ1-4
CATSRDRASEKLFF
TGTGCCACCAGCAGAGATAGGGCATCTGAAAAACTGTTTTTT
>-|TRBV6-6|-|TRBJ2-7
CATDGGSYEQYF
TGTGCCACCGATGGAGGTTCCTACGAGCAGTACTTC
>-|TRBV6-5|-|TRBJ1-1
CASSYSLTALNTEAFF
TGTGCCAGCAGTTACTCGCTAACAGCACTGAACACTGAAGCTTTCTTT
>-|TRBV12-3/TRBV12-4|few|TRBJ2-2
CASSLIHNTGELFF
TGTGCCAGCAGTTTAATCCACAACACCGGGGAGCTGTTTTTT
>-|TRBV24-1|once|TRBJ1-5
CATFYLNQPQHF
TGTGCCACCTTTTATTTAAACCAGCCCCAGCATTTT
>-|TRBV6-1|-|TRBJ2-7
CASSEIEQTYEQYF
TGTGCCAGCAGTGAAATCGAACAGACCTACGAGCAGTACTTC
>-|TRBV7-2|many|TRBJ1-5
CASSLVGINGDQPQHF
TGTGCCAGCAGCTTAGTAGGAATCAATGGGGATCAGCCCCAGCATTTT
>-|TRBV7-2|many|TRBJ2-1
CASSLVGGSGANEQFF
TGTGCCAGCAGCTTAGTTGGGGGGTCCGGGGCTAATGAGCAGTTCTTC
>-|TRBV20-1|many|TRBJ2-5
CSATGMKETQYF
TGCAGTGCAACCGGGATGAAAGAGACCCAGTACTTC
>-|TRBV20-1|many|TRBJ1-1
CSASEGGTEAFF
TGCAGTGCTAGTGAAGGGGGCACTGAAGCTTTCTTT
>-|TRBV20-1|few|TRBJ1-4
CSAPPDSTNEKLFF
TGCAGTGCCCCGCCCGACTCAACTAATGAAAAACTGTTTTTT
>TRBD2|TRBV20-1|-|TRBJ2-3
CSAVLGTSGGALDTQYF
TGCAGTGCTGTGCTCGGGACTAGCGGGGGGGCCTTAGATACGCAGTATTTT
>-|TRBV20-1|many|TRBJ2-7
CSASGEGQPNADYEQYF
TGCAGTGCTAGCGGGGAGGGACAGCCTAACGCTGACTACGAGCAGTACTTC
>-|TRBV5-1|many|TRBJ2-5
CASSLEMIGSETQYF
TGCGCCAGCAGCTTAGAGATGATAGGATCGGAGACCCAGTACTTC
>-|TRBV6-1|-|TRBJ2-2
CASSRASRWTGELFF
TGTGCCAGCAGCCGAGCTAGCCGGTGGACCGGGGAGCTGTTTTTT
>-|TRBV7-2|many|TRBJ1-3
CASSPGPLSGNTIYF
TGTGCCAGCAGCCCGGGACCGCTCTCTGGAAACACCATATATTTT
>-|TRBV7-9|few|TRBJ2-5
CASSLGQYPETQYF
TGTGCCAGCAGCTTAGGACAGTACCCAGAGACCCAGTACTTC
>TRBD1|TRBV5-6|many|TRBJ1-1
CASSWTGGVVTEAFF
TGTGCCAGCAGCTGGACAGGGGGGGTCGTGACTGAAGCTTTCTTT
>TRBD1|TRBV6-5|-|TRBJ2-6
CASSWGQARTGANVLTF
TGTGCCAGCAGTTGGGGACAGGCTAGGACTGGGGCCAACGTCCTGACTTTC
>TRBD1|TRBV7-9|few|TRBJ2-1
CASSLTGTGISGEQFF
TGTGCCAGCAGCTTGACCGGGACAGGGATCAGCGGTGAGCAGTTCTTC
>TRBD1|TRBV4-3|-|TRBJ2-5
CASSQDHSRTGEFQETQYF
TGCGCCAGCAGCCAAGATCATTCTCGGACAGGGGAGTTCCAAGAGACCCAGTACTTC
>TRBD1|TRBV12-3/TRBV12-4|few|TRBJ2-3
CASSLGRGPVSTDTQYF
TGTGCCAGCAGTTTAGGAAGGGGGCCTGTAAGCACAGATACGCAGTATTTT
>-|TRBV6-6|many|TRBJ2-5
CASSRGAQETQYF
TGTGCCAGCAGTCGCGGGGCCCAAGAGACCCAGTACTTC
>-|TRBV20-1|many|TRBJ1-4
CSIRSVEKLFF
TGCAGTATCCGGTCGGTTGAAAAACTGTTTTTT
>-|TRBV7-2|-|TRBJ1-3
CASSPGLENTIYF
TGTGCCAGCAGCCCTGGTCTTGAAAACACCATATATTTT
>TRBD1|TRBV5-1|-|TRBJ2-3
CASSLDARGHDTQYF
TGCGCCAGCAGCTTGGATGCCAGGGGGCATGATACGCAGTATTTT
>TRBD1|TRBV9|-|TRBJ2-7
CASSDDRAWEQYF
TGTGCCAGCAGCGACGACAGGGCTTGGGAGCAGTACTTC
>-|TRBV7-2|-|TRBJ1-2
CASSFTRSNYGYTF
TGTGCCAGCAGCTTTACCAGATCTAACTATGGCTACACCTTC
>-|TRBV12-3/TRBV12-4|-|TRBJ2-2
CASRQENTGELFF
TGTGCCAGCAGACAGGAGAACACCGGGGAGCTGTTTTTT
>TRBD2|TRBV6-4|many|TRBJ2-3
CASSDSSGGTDTQYF
TGTGCCAGCAGTGACTCTAGCGGGGGCACAGATACGCAGTATTTT
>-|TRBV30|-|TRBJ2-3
CGWGIGGTDTQYF
TGTGGATGGGGTATAGGGGGCACAGATACGCAGTATTTT
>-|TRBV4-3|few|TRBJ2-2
CASSQDKGQINTGELFF
TGCGCCAGCAGCCAAGATAAAGGACAGATTAACACCGGGGAGCTGTTTTTT
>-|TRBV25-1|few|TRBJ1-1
CASSMVNTEAFF
TGTGCCAGCAGCATGGTCAACACTGAAGCTTTCTTT
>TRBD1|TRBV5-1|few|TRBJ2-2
CASSIGTGDDTGELFF
TGCGCCAGCAGCATAGGGACAGGGGACGACACCGGGGAGCTGTTTTTT
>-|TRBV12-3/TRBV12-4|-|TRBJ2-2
CASSFLASGAGELFF
TGTGCCAGCAGTTTTTTGGCGTCAGGTGCCGGGGAGCTGTTTTTT
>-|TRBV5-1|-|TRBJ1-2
CASSLETAGDYGYTF
TGCGCCAGCAGCTTGGAAACGGCCGGGGACTATGGCTACACCTTC
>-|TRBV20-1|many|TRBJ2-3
CSPGRRTDTQYF
TGCAGCCCGGGACGCCGCACAGATACGCAGTATTTT
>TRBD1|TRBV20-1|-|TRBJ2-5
CSATSTGVAEETQYF
TGCAGTGCTACCTCGACAGGGGTTGCGGAAGAGACCCAGTACTTC